The 27 T cell receptor beta chains reported below all come from one sample, sequenced in a study of blood T cell repertoires in COVID-19. TCRdb keeps only in-frame clones here, not all; method: immunoSEQ multiplex PCR. Among more than 300,000 clones listed, about 83% were seen once. Sequencing was performed on peripheral blood. The receptors originated from a woman aged 45-65 years with acute or convalescent COVID-19.

This chain connects TRBV18 to TRBJ2-7; 10 bases are a match to TRBD1. Trimming took 2 bases from V and 6 from J; bases not matched to a gene: 4. The CDR3 length is 14 residues. Germline CDR1 KGHSH, CDR2 LQKENI. The CDR3 nucleotides read TGTGCCAGCTCACCAAGGACAGGGGGTGGCGAGCAGTACTTC. Protein product: CASSPRTGGGEQYF.

This chain joins TRBV27 and TRBJ1-1; a weak D match, TRBD1 (6 bases). The CDR3 extends over 15 amino acids. Trimming removed 3 bases at V and 1 base at J, with 12 bases between. CDR1 and CDR2 from the germline V gene are MNHEY and SMNVEV (reference sequence). The CDR3 region is CASSLRTGRNTEAFF. In DNA, the CDR3 is TGTGCCAGCAGTTTGCGAACAGGGAGGAACACTGAAGCTTTCTTT.

V is TRBV19 and J is TRBJ1-5, with TRBD1 as a possible D gene (5 bases). Germline-derived CDR1 and CDR2 are LNHDA and SQIVND (reference sequence). V was trimmed by 0 bases and J by 2 bases, leaving 5 bases between them. This CDR3 has 14 residues. This chain's CDR3 is CASSIDRGNQPQHF. The DNA of the CDR3 is TGTGCCAGTAGTATAGACAGGGGCAATCAGCCCCAGCATTTT.

This chain links TRBV7-9 with TRBJ1-4; no reliable D call. The CDR3 consists of 14 residues. Trimming pared 5 bases from V and 1 base from J, leaving 8 bases between. Germline V lookup: CDR1 SEHNR, CDR2 FQNEAQ (reference sequence). The CDR3 DNA reads as TGTGCCAGCAGCCGGGGTTTAACTAATGAAAAACTGTTTTTT. The encoded protein is CASSRGLTNEKLFF.

J is TRBJ2-7 and V is TRBV5-6; 12 bases agree with TRBD2. This CDR3 contains 16 residues. Trimming took 3 bases from V and 5 from J; bases not matched to a gene: 9. Germline V gene sequence: CDR1 SGHDT, CDR2 YYEEEE. The DNA of the CDR3 is TGTGCCAGCAGCTGGGGGACTAGCGGGCGCAGAAACGAGCAGTACTTC. This encodes CASSWGTSGRRNEQYF. Supplemented by reference TRBV5-6 and TRBJ2-7, the full variable domain reads DAGVTQSPTHLIKTRGQQVTLRCSPKSGHDTVSWYQQALGQGPQFIFQYYEEEERQRGNFPDRFSGHQFPNYSSELNVNALLLGDSALYLCASSWGTSGRRNEQYFGPGTRLTVT.

In this sample, this clone turned up a few times. The chain combines TRBV27 with TRBJ1-2; D perhaps matches TRBD1 (6 bases). V lost 9 bases and J 6 bases, leaving 23 bases between the germline ends. Germline V gene data show CDR1 as MNHEY and CDR2 as SMNVEV (reference sequence). The CDR3 sequence is 15 residues long. CDR3 bases: TGTGCCAGTAGACCCGCAGGTGGGGGCGCGAATGGCTACACCTTC. Protein: CASRPAGGGANGYTF.

The chain combines TRBV7-9 with TRBJ2-1, with D unresolved. The V end lost 5 bases, the J end lost 0 bases, and 11 bases lay between the germline ends. This CDR3 comprises 15 residues. Germline CDR1 reads SEHNR; CDR2 reads FQNEAQ (reference sequence). The CDR3 bases are TGTGCCAGCAGCGATAGTTTAAGCTCCTACAATGAGCAGTTCTTC. This translates into CASSDSLSSYNEQFF.

The rearrangement uses TRBV27 and TRBJ1-6, with a tentative D call TRBD1 (5 bases). The CDR3 covers 16 residues. Germline V lookup: CDR1 MNHEY, CDR2 SMNVEV (reference sequence). The V end was cut by 3 bases, the J end by 10 bases, with 19 bases between. CDR3 in amino acids: CASSFWGPGSRSPLHF. In nucleotides, the CDR3 is TGTGCCAGCAGTTTTTGGGGTCCAGGGTCAAGGTCACCCCTCCACTTT.

This clone was detected only once. The chain employs TRBV2 and TRBJ1-1; the D is unclear. Germline CDR1 reads SNHLY; CDR2 reads FYNNEI. The CDR3 is made up of 14 amino acids. V was pared by 4 bases and J by 1 base, with 10 bases between. For the CDR3, the DNA is TGTGCCAGCAGTGTCAGTCTTGCGAACACTGAAGCTTTCTTT. Its protein is CASSVSLANTEAFF. Looking up the rest from reference TRBV2 and TRBJ1-1 gives the full variable domain: EPEVTQTPSHQVTQMGQEVILRCVPISNHLYFYWYRQILGQKVEFLVSFYNNEISEKSEIFDDQFSVERPDGSNFTLKIRSTKLEDSAMYFCASSVSLANTEAFFGQGTRLTVV.

The chain combines TRBV4-1 with TRBJ1-2; TRBD1 is a possible D gene (5 bases). V was pared by 1 base and J by 8 bases, with 20 bases between. Germline V gene lookup returns CDR1 MGHRA and CDR2 YSYEKL. The CDR3 spans 16 residues. The CDR3, as DNA: TGCGCCAGCAGCCAAGTACCGGGACGGAGGGCGGGCGGCTACACCTTC. Translated, it gives CASSQVPGRRAGGYTF.

This rearrangement joins TRBV12-3 or TRBV12-4 to TRBJ2-2; weak D call: TRBD2 (5 bases). There are 13 residues in the CDR3. Trimming left V 8 bases short and J 5 bases short, with 12 bases between. CDR3 sequence reads: CASARDRTGELFF. Here the CDR3 DNA reads TGTGCCAGCGCACGGGATCGGACCGGGGAGCTGTTTTTT.

Regarding this clone: The same CDR3 also results from other DNA sequences found in this sample. This chain connects TRBV7-9 to TRBJ2-3; D may be TRBD1 (6 bases). Germline CDR1 and CDR2: SEHNR and FQNEAQ (reference sequence). This CDR3 has 17 amino acids. Trimming stripped 6 bases from V and 0 bases from J, with 19 bases between. CDR3 DNA: TGTGCCAGCAGTCGACCCTCCGGGACAACTAGCACAGATACGCAGTATTTT. It yields the protein CASSRPSGTTSTDTQYF. Combining the CDR3 with reference TRBV7-9 and TRBJ2-3 gives the whole variable domain DTGVSQNPRHKITKRGQNVTFRCDPISEHNRLYWYRQTLGQGPEFLTYFQNEAQLEKSRLLSDRFSAERPKGSFSTLEIQRTEQGDSAMYLCASSRPSGTTSTDTQYFGPGTRLTVL.

In regard to this clone: The same CDR3 is also encoded by other DNA sequences in this sample. The chain recombines TRBV6-5 with TRBJ1-1, with a weak D call TRBD1 (5 bases). CDR1 and CDR2 from the germline V gene are MNHEY and SVGAGI. The CDR3 totals 15 residues. V dropped 0 bases and J dropped 5 bases, with 13 bases sitting between them. CDR3 amino acids: CASSYSGGRGTEAFF. The CDR3 bases are TGTGCCAGCAGTTACTCGGGGGGGAGGGGAACTGAAGCTTTCTTT.

The chain is built from TRBV24-1 and TRBJ1-3; TRBD1 might be the D (5 bases). Germline V gene data show CDR1 as KGHDR and CDR2 as SFDVKD. The CDR3 length is 12 residues. The V end lost 9 bases, the J end lost 0 bases, and 5 bases lay between the germline ends. CDR3: CATQGSGNTIYF. DNA for the CDR3: TGTGCCACCCAGGGCTCTGGAAACACCATATATTTT.

The rearrangement joins TRBV14 to TRBJ1-1; 9 nucleotides align to TRBD1. Germline V gives CDR1 SGHDN, CDR2 FVKESK. The CDR3 loop spans 15 amino acids. Unmatched junction bases numbered 5, after V lost 4 bases and J lost 2 bases. In DNA form, the CDR3 reads TGTGCCAGCAGCCTGTTGACAGGGGGAAACACTGAAGCTTTCTTT. Translated: CASSLLTGGNTEAFF.

This clone was detected once. The chain links TRBV29-1 to TRBJ2-5, with D possibly matching TRBD2 (7 bases). V lost 7 bases, J lost 1 base, and 19 bases lay in between. CDR1 SQVTM and CDR2 ANQGSEA come from the germline V gene. The CDR3 sequence is 15 residues long. CDR3 amino acids: CSEGGVGGVQETQYF. The CDR3 bases are TGCAGCGAAGGGGGGGTTGGAGGCGTCCAAGAGACCCAGTACTTC.

This clone appeared a single time. This chain uses TRBV3-1 (or the pseudogene TRBV3-2) with TRBJ2-7; no firm D call. V dropped 4 bases and J dropped 1 base, with 8 bases sitting between them. This CDR3 comprises 13 residues. Germline CDR1 is LGHDT and CDR2 is YNNKEL (reference sequence). Here the CDR3 reads CASSLSLSYEQYF. In DNA, the CDR3 is TGTGCCAGCAGCCTGAGCTTATCCTACGAGCAGTACTTC.

This sequence joins TRBV7-2 and TRBJ2-1; D ambiguous. The CDR3 covers 14 residues. V was trimmed by 1 base and J by 4 bases, leaving 8 bases between them. CDR1 and CDR2 (germline): SGHTA, FQGNSA. The CDR3 nucleotides read TGTGCCAGCAGCTTAGTTCCCTTATACAATGAGCAGTTCTTC. It specifies CASSLVPLYNEQFF.

V and J are TRBV28 and TRBJ2-2, with TRBD1 identical over 7 bases. The CDR3 has 16 amino acids. Germline CDR1 and CDR2: MDHEN and SYDVKM. J lost 4 bases, V lost 2 bases, and 7 bases had no gene match. CDR3 protein: CASSLASTGPTGELFF. The CDR3 coding sequence is TGTGCCAGCAGTTTAGCCTCGACAGGGCCCACCGGGGAGCTGTTTTTT.

The rearrangement links TRBV10-3 to TRBJ2-7; maybe TRBD1 (6 bases). This CDR3 is built from 12 residues. Germline-derived CDR1 and CDR2 are ENHRY and SYGVKD. V gave up 8 bases and J gave up 3 bases, with 11 bases separating them. The CDR3 loop reads CAIGVQGYEQYF. CDR3 sequence (DNA): TGTGCCATCGGAGTACAGGGCTACGAGCAGTACTTC.

The chain carries TRBV3-1 (or the pseudogene TRBV3-2) and TRBJ2-5; 8 nucleotides line up with TRBD1. The CDR3 consists of 14 residues. The V gene's germline CDR1 is LGHDT and CDR2 YNNKEL (reference sequence). V lost 0 bases to trimming and J lost 5 bases; unmatched junction nucleotides: 2. The chain's CDR3 is CASSQDHRGETQYF. As DNA, the CDR3 is TGTGCCAGCAGCCAAGATCACAGGGGGGAGACCCAGTACTTC.

The rearrangement joins TRBV7-3 to TRBJ2-7; TRBD1 matches 9 bases. V dropped 2 bases and J dropped 5; count of bases not matched to a gene: 4. Germline V gene sequence: CDR1 SGHTA, CDR2 FQGTGA. This CDR3 comprises 14 residues. This CDR3 reads CASSLGTGSHEQYF. The CDR3 nucleotides are TGTGCCAGCAGCTTAGGGACAGGGAGCCACGAGCAGTACTTC.

The chain joins TRBV15 to TRBJ1-5, with D tentatively TRBD1 (6 bases). From germline, CDR1 is LNHNV and CDR2 YYDKDF (reference sequence). The CDR3 consists of 14 residues. V was cut by 5 bases and J by 4 bases, with 12 bases left in between. In DNA, the CDR3 is TGTGCCACCAGCCCAACAGGGTTGAATCAGCCCCAGCATTTT. Encoded protein: CATSPTGLNQPQHF.

This clone was detected once. This rearrangement joins TRBV5-4 to TRBJ2-3; D is undetermined. This CDR3 is built from 13 residues. The V gene lost 2 bases and the J gene lost 4 bases, with 8 bases spanning the gap. Looked up from germline, CDR1 is SGHNT and CDR2 is YYREEE (reference sequence). The DNA of the CDR3 is TGTGCCAGCAGCTTAATCAAATCAGATACGCAGTATTTT. Protein sequence: CASSLIKSDTQYF.

The V call is TRBV13, the J call TRBJ2-5, with D possibly being TRBD1 (5 bases). Trimming removed 4 bases at V and 0 bases at J, with 9 bases between. The CDR3 is 14 amino acids. Germline loops: CDR1 PRHDT, CDR2 FYEKMQ (reference sequence). This chain's CDR3 is CASSSAGYQETQYF. DNA for the CDR3: TGTGCCAGCAGCTCGGCAGGGTACCAAGAGACCCAGTACTTC. Together with reference TRBV13 and TRBJ2-5, the CDR3 gives the full variable domain: AAGVIQSPRHLIKEKRETATLKCYPIPRHDTVYWYQQGPGQDPQFLISFYEKMQSDKGSIPDRFSAQQFSDYHSELNMSSLELGDSALYFCASSSAGYQETQYFGPGTRLLVL.

V usage is TRBV7-2 and J usage is TRBJ2-1; weak D call: TRBD1 (5 bases). Germline V lookup: CDR1 SGHTA, CDR2 FQGNSA. V shed 2 bases and J shed 6 bases, with 11 bases lying between them. There are 14 residues in the CDR3. CDR3 in amino acids: CASSLKGVGNEQFF. DNA for the CDR3: TGTGCCAGCAGCTTAAAAGGGGTTGGCAATGAGCAGTTCTTC.

The chain links TRBV27 to TRBJ2-7; 7 bases are a match to TRBD1. The CDR3 is made up of 13 amino acids. The germline gives CDR1 MNHEY, CDR2 SMNVEV (reference sequence). The J segment lost 4 bases and the V segment lost 5 bases, leaving 5 bases of the junction unmatched. Written as DNA, the CDR3 is TGTGCCAGCAGTCCGGGGACAGTTTACGAGCAGTACTTC. Its protein is CASSPGTVYEQYF.